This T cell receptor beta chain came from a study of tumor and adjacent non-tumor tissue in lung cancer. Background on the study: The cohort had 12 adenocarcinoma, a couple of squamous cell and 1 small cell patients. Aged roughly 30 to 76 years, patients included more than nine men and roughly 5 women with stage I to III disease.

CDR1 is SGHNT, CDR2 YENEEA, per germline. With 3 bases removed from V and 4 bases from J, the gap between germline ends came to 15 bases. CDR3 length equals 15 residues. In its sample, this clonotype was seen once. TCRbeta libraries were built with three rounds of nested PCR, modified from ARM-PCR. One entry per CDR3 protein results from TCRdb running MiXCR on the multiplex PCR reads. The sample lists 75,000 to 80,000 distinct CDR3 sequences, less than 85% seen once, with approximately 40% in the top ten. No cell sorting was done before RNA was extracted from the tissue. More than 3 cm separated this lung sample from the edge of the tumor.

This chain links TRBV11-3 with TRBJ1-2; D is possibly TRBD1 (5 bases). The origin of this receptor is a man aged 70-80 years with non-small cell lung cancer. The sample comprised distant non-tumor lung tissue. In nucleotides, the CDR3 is TGTGCCAGCAGCTTGGAACAGGAACGGACCTATGGCTACACCTTC. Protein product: CASSLEQERTYGYTF.